A single sample is the source of the 9 T cell receptor beta chains below, sequenced in a study of blood T cell repertoires in COVID-19. Profiling relied on immunoSEQ multiplex PCR, and the TCRdb table lists in-frame clones only, not all of them. The sample carries about 670,000 clones, around 89% recorded once. What was sequenced was peripheral blood. These receptors were taken from a woman under 30 with acute or convalescent COVID-19.

The rearrangement uses TRBV12-5 and TRBJ1-1, with a weak D call TRBD1 (5 bases). Per the germline V gene, CDR1 is LGHNT and CDR2 is FRNRAP. Between the trimmed V and J ends, which lost 4 bases and 8 bases, there was a span of 11 bases. CDR3 length equals 12 residues. For the CDR3, the DNA is TGTGCTAGTGGTTCGCAAGGGGCAGAAGCTTTCTTT. Protein product: CASGSQGAEAFF.

This chain links TRBV27 with TRBJ1-6; no firm D call. Germline V gives CDR1 MNHEY, CDR2 SMNVEV (reference sequence). This CDR3 has 14 amino acids. Trimming cost V 6 bases and J 10 bases, with 16 bases left between them. DNA of the CDR3: TGTGCCAGCAGCCCCGGTGGAGAAAGCTCACCCCTCCACTTT. Its protein product is CASSPGGESSPLHF.

The chain links TRBV5-1 to TRBJ1-1; D perhaps matches TRBD1 (5 bases). Looked up from germline, CDR1 is SGHRS and CDR2 is YFSETQ. The CDR3 loop spans 15 amino acids. The V end was cut by 0 bases, the J end by 6 bases, with 15 bases between. The CDR3 loop is CASSLVVREVPEAFF. The CDR3 nucleotides are TGCGCCAGCAGCTTGGTGGTCAGGGAGGTTCCTGAAGCTTTCTTT.

The rearrangement links TRBV7-2 to TRBJ1-1; the D gene is possibly TRBD1 (5 bases). This CDR3 contains 14 residues. Germline V gene sequence: CDR1 SGHTA, CDR2 FQGNSA. Deletions cut 3 bases from V and 7 bases from J, with 15 bases between. The CDR3 loop reads CASSLVPGINEAFF. The CDR3 coding sequence is TGTGCCAGCAGCTTGGTTCCAGGGATTAATGAAGCTTTCTTT.

This rearrangement joins TRBV7-9 to TRBJ2-3, with D unclear. The length of the CDR3 is 16 residues. CDR1 and CDR2 (germline): SEHNR, FQNEAQ (reference sequence). V was trimmed by 1 base and J by 7 bases, leaving 18 bases between them. The CDR3 reads CASSLDVLHFSNTQYF. The DNA of the CDR3 is TGTGCCAGCAGCTTAGACGTGCTTCACTTCTCTAATACGCAGTATTTT.

This clone was detected once. CDR3 protein: CATGEGGRYF. The CDR3 nucleotides read TGTGCCACCGGAGAAGGGGGAAGGTACTTC. The chain uses TRBV6-5 and TRBJ2-7; the D gene is possibly TRBD1 (6 bases). V lost 10 bases and J 12 bases, leaving 16 bases between the germline ends. This CDR3 region has 10 residues. CDR1 is MNHEY, CDR2 SVGAGI, per germline.

The J gene is TRBJ1-2, the V gene TRBV24-1; TRBD1 aligns across 9 bases. Germline loops: CDR1 KGHDR, CDR2 SFDVKD. With 8 bases clipped from V and 7 bases from J, the junction kept 13 bases outside the gene matches. This CDR3 contains 15 residues. Written as DNA, the CDR3 is TGTGCCACCAACTACACCGGGACAGGGTCTGGTGGCTACACCTTC. Protein: CATNYTGTGSGGYTF.

The V and J genes are TRBV7-9 and TRBJ1-2, with D perhaps TRBD1 (6 bases). Trimming left V 6 bases short and J 4 bases short, with 12 bases between. This CDR3 is 13 amino acids long. The germline gives CDR1 SEHNR, CDR2 FQNEAQ (reference sequence). CDR3 sequence reads: CASSPPQGYGYTF. The CDR3 coding sequence is TGTGCCAGCAGTCCTCCACAGGGCTATGGCTACACCTTC.

The rearrangement links TRBV27 to TRBJ2-7; 9 nucleotides align to TRBD2. V trimming: 5 bases; J trimming: 4 bases; junction bases outside the gene matches: 3. This CDR3 has 13 amino acids. The germline V gene encodes CDR1 MNHEY and CDR2 SMNVEV (reference sequence). Here the CDR3 DNA reads TGTGCCAGCAGTGGTAGCGGGGGATACGAGCAGTACTTC. It is translated as CASSGSGGYEQYF.